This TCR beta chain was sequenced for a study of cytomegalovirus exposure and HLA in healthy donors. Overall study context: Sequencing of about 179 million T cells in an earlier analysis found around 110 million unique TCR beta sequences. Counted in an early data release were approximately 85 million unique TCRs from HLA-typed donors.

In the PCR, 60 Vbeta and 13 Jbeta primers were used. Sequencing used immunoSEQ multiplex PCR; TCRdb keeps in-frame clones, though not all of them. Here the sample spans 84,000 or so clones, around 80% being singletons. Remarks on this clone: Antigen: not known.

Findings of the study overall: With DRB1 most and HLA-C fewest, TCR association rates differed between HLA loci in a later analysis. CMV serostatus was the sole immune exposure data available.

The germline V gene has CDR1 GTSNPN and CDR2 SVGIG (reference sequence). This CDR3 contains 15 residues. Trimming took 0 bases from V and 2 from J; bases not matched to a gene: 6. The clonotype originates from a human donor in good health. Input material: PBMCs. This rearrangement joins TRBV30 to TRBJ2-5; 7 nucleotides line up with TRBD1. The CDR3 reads CAWSVHRGQQETQYF. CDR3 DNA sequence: TGTGCCTGGAGTGTACACAGGGGTCAACAAGAGACCCAGTACTTC.